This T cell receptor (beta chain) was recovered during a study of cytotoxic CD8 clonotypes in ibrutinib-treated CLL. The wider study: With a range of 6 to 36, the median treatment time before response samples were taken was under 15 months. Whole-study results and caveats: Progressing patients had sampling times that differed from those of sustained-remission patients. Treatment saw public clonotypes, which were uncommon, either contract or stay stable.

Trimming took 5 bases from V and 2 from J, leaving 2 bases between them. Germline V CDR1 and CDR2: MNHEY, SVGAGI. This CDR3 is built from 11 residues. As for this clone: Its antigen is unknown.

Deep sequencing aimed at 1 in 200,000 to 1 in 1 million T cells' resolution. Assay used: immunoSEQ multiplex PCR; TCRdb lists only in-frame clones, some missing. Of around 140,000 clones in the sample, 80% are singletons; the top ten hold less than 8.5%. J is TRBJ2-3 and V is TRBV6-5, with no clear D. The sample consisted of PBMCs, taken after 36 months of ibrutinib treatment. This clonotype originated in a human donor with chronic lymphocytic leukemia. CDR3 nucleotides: TGTGCCAGCAGTCACACAGATACGCAGTATTTT. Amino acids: CASSHTDTQYF.